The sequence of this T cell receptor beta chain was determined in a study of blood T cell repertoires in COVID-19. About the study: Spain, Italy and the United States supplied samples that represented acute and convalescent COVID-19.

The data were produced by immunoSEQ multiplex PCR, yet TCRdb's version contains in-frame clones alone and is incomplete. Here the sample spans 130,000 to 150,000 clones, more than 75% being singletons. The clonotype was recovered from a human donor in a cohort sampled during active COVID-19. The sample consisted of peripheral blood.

The CDR3 loop reads CASSLWAGGYTF. Written as DNA, the CDR3 is TGTGCCAGCAGTTTGTGGGCGGGTGGCTACACCTTC. V gene TRBV12-3 or TRBV12-4 combines with J gene TRBJ1-2; D call uncertain. This CDR3 is built from 12 residues. V dropped 3 bases and J dropped 7 bases, with 9 bases sitting between them.